The next 8 T cell receptor beta chains were all read from a single sample in a study of metastatic and nonmetastatic thyroid tumors. TCRdb re-called the PCR reads with MiXCR. Of about 19,000 clones listed, 28% are singletons. All patients were treatment-naive before thyroid surgery. The sample was tumor tissue. These receptors originate from a female donor with papillary thyroid cancer or a benign thyroid nodule (not recorded which). Some clones in this sample may be carry-over from other donors' samples.

This clone was detected only a few times. A read error may account for a junction end that differs from germline. The chain uses TRBV15 and TRBJ1-4; D is unresolved. The CDR3 is made up of 16 amino acids. Germline V gene data show CDR1 as LNHNV and CDR2 as YYDKDF (reference sequence). DNA of the CDR3: TGTGCCACCATCAGAGATTCGGGTTCGACTAATGAAAAGCTGTTTTTT. Its translation: CATIRDSGSTNEKLFF.

The table lists this clone with a few counts. The chain uses TRBV24-1 and TRBJ2-3; D uncertain. Germline assignment: CDR1 KGHDR and CDR2 SFDVKD. CDR3 size: 13 residues. V lost 2 bases, J lost 9 bases, and 11 bases lay in between. The CDR3 region is CATSDSWSWTQYF. The DNA of the CDR3 is TGTGCCACCAGTGATTCTTGGAGTTGGACGCAGTATTTT.

The chain is built from TRBV11-3 and TRBJ2-7, with 7 bases lining up with TRBD1. With 6 bases clipped from V and 5 bases from J, the junction kept 10 bases outside the gene matches. The length of the CDR3 is 14 residues. Germline assignment: CDR1 SGHNT and CDR2 YENEEA. CDR3 coding DNA: TGTGCCAGCAGTCGTACGACAGGGTCCCACGAGCAGTACTTC. Translating it yields CASSRTTGSHEQYF. Together with reference TRBV11-3 and TRBJ2-7, the CDR3 gives the full variable domain: EAGVVQSPRYKIIEKKQPVAFWCNPISGHNTLYWYLQNLGQGPELLIRYENEEAVDDSQLPKDRFSAERLKGVDSTLKIQPAELGDSAVYLCASSRTTGSHEQYFGPGTRLTVT.

Judged by abundance, this clone is medium-sized. V usage is TRBV28 and J usage is TRBJ2-1, with TRBD2 identical over 11 bases. Germline lookup yields CDR1 MDHEN and CDR2 SYDVKM. The CDR3 covers 15 residues. Unmatched junction bases numbered 4, after V lost 4 bases and J lost 5 bases. The chain's CDR3 is CASSWRTSGHNEQFF. CDR3 coding DNA: TGTGCCAGCAGTTGGAGGACTAGCGGGCACAATGAGCAGTTCTTC.

In its sample, this clone was seen many times. This sequence joins TRBV20-1 and TRBJ1-5; D is possibly TRBD1 (5 bases). Germline CDR1 DFQATT, CDR2 SNEGSKA (reference sequence). CDR3 length: 17 residues. The V end was cut by 3 bases, the J end by 5 bases, with 23 bases between. The CDR3: CSARASRGTFRDQPQHF. The CDR3 nucleotides are TGCAGTGCTAGGGCTTCCCGGGGGACGTTTCGGGATCAGCCCCAGCATTTT.

By its share, this clone is medium-sized (0.01 to 0.1%). The chain is built from TRBV12-3 or TRBV12-4 and TRBJ1-1; 7 bases map to TRBD1. Trimming removed 5 bases from V and 9 bases from J; junction bases left unmatched: 6. This CDR3 spans 12 amino acids. The CDR3 nucleotides are TGTGCCAGCAGTCGGGACAGCTACAAAGCTTTCTTT. It yields the protein CASSRDSYKAFF.

This clone was counted many times. The CDR3 DNA reads TGTGCCAGCAGCTCTTATCGGGGATCTTATGGAAACACCATATATTTT. It yields the protein CASSSYRGSYGNTIYF. The chain uses TRBV11-1 and TRBJ1-3; no definite D call. Trimming took off 4 bases at V and 3 bases at J, with 16 bases between the two ends. CDR3 length equals 16 residues. CDR1 SGHAT and CDR2 FQDESV come from the germline V gene (reference sequence).

This clone is judged medium-sized. The rearrangement joins TRBV7-2 to TRBJ2-2; D is perhaps TRBD1 (5 bases). Trimming cost V 7 bases and J 8 bases, with 26 bases left between them. The CDR3 has 17 amino acids. Germline loops: CDR1 SGHTA, CDR2 FQGNSA. The chain's CDR3 is CASTPMGQALGFGELFF. CDR3 DNA: TGTGCCAGCACCCCCATGGGGCAGGCCTTAGGATTTGGGGAGCTGTTTTTT.